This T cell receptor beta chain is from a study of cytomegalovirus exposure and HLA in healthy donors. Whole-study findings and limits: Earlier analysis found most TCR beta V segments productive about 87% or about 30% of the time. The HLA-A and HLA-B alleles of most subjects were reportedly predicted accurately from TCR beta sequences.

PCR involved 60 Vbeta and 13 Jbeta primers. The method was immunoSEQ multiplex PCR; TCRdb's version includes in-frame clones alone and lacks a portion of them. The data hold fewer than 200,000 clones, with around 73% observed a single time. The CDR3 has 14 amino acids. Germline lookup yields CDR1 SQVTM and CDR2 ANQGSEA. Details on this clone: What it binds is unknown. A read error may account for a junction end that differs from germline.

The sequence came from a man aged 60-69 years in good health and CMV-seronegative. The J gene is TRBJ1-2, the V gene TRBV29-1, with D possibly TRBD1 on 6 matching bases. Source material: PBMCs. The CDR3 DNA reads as TGCAGCGTGGGACACCCCAATACTCAGGGTGGCTACCCCTTC. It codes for CSVGHPNTQGGYPF.